This T cell receptor (beta chain) stems from a study of T cell clonotyping in hematopoietic cell transplantation. Study observations and caveats: Broader posttransplant TCR repertoire diversity was predicted by graft donor and pretransplant recipient Inverse Simpson Index values. Pathologically expanded recipient clonotypes increased progressively from day 30 to day 180 as diversity fell.

As regards this clone: Its specificity is not known.

Germline assignment: CDR1 WSHSY and CDR2 SAAADI. The CDR3 covers 15 residues. V was trimmed by 2 bases and J by 0 bases, leaving 10 bases between them. TCRdb's table, derived via immunoSEQ multiplex PCR, lists solely in-frame clones and lacks some. This table has 12,000 or so clones, about 88% appearing once. The origin of this receptor is a human donor who either received an allogeneic hematopoietic cell transplant for a myeloid malignancy or was a related donor (not recorded which). Some clones in this sample may be carry-over from other donors' samples. Material for sequencing was peripheral blood mononuclear cells. This sequence joins TRBV10-2 and TRBJ1-1; D might be TRBD1 (6 bases). The DNA of the CDR3 is TGCGCCAGCAGTGAGCGGCAGGGGATGAACACTGAAGCTTTCTTT. Amino acids: CASSERQGMNTEAFF.